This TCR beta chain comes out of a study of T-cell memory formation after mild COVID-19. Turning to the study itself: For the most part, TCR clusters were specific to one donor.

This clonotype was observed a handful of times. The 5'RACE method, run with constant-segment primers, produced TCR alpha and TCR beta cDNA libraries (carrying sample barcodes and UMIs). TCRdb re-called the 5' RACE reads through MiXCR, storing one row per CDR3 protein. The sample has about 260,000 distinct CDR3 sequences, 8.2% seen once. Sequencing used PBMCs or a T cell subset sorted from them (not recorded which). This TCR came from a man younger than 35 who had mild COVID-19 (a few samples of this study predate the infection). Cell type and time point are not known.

CDR3 amino acids: CASSLGGDFNEQFF. The CDR3 bases are TGTGCCAGCAGCTTAGGGGGGGACTTCAATGAGCAGTTCTTC. The chain uses TRBV7-2 and TRBJ2-1, with D possibly being TRBD2 (6 bases). V lost 1 base to trimming and J lost 6 bases, with 10 bases between them. This CDR3 is built from 14 residues. In germline, CDR1 is SGHTA, CDR2 FQGNSA.